This note documents a single T cell receptor beta chain sequence. Its matching antigen is unknown. Method: immunoSEQ multiplex PCR; TCRdb's copy keeps in-frame clones and lacks some. The data hold around 62,000 clones, with around nine tenths observed a single time. J gave up 4 bases and V 5 bases, and 1 base lay outside the gene matches. The CDR3 runs 12 residues. The germline V gene has CDR1 SGHTA and CDR2 FQGNSA. This sample is part of a study of OX40 agonist ivuxolimab in advanced cancers. Study in general: Intravenous ivuxolimab at 0.01 to 10 mg/kg was given to patients every 2 weeks. Enrolled patients in dose escalation had cancers that were hepatocellular carcinoma, melanoma, renal cell or head and neck cancer. General study findings and limits: Some patients without response likewise showed low normalized clonal expansion.

This specimen was CD4+ or CD8+ T cells sorted from blood, taken in a trial of the OX40 agonist ivuxolimab. V usage is TRBV7-2 and J usage is TRBJ1-2, with 7 bases matching TRBD1. The source of this sequence is an adult with an advanced solid tumor such as melanoma, head and neck, liver or kidney cancer. The DNA of the CDR3 is TGTGCCAGCAGCGGACAGGCCTATGGCTACACCTTC. Translating it yields CASSGQAYGYTF.